Following are 10 T cell receptor beta chains from one sample sequenced in a study of OX40 agonist ivuxolimab in advanced cancers. Produced via immunoSEQ multiplex PCR; TCRdb's table is partial and in-frame only. The sample includes roughly 66,000 clones, 87% of them seen just once. This specimen consisted of CD4+ or CD8+ T cells sorted from blood, obtained in a trial of the OX40 agonist ivuxolimab. These receptors were obtained from an adult with an advanced solid tumor such as melanoma, head and neck, liver or kidney cancer.

The chain couples TRBV2 to TRBJ1-6; D call uncertain. The CDR3 runs 14 residues. Per germline, CDR1 SNHLY and CDR2 FYNNEI. The ends were cut back, 4 bases at V and 9 bases at J, with 13 bases in the middle. The CDR3: CASSVWLVGSPLHF. As DNA, the CDR3 is TGTGCCAGCAGTGTGTGGCTTGTAGGTTCACCCCTCCACTTT. Full variable domain (remainder filled in from reference TRBV2 and TRBJ1-6): EPEVTQTPSHQVTQMGQEVILRCVPISNHLYFYWYRQILGQKVEFLVSFYNNEISEKSEIFDDQFSVERPDGSNFTLKIRSTKLEDSAMYFCASSVWLVGSPLHFGNGTRLTVT.

The rearrangement uses TRBV2 and TRBJ2-7; the D gene is possibly TRBD1 (6 bases). The CDR3 covers 12 residues. CDR1 is SNHLY and CDR2 is FYNNEI in the germline V gene. V dropped 9 bases and J dropped 3 bases, with 12 bases sitting between them. The CDR3 loop reads CASKSDSYEQYF. CDR3 sequence (DNA): TGTGCCAGTAAGTCGGACAGCTACGAGCAGTACTTC.

The V gene is TRBV6-4, the J gene TRBJ1-5, with TRBD1 as a possible D gene (5 bases). V dropped 3 bases and J dropped 7 bases, with 13 bases sitting between them. CDR3 length: 14 residues. The germline V gene encodes CDR1 MRHNA and CDR2 SNTAGT. Written as DNA, the CDR3 is TGTGCCAGCAGTGAGGGGGTCAAGGGGCAGCCCCAGCATTTT. Its protein is CASSEGVKGQPQHF.

This clone appeared a few times. CDR3 in DNA: TGTGCCAGCAGCCCAAGGACCGGGACTAGCGTTAACAATGAGCAGTTCTTC. Protein product: CASSPRTGTSVNNEQFF. V gene TRBV21-1 combines with J gene TRBJ2-1; the table's D call TRBD2 went unverified against the DNA. TRBV21-1 is a listed pseudogene. There are 17 residues in the CDR3.

In DNA, the CDR3 is TGTGCCAGCAGCTTGGCCCTTGACAGGGGCGGGGATGGCTACACCTTC. This encodes CASSLALDRGGDGYTF. V and J are TRBV5-6 and TRBJ1-2; 8 nucleotides line up with TRBD1. The germline V gene has CDR1 SGHDT and CDR2 YYEEEE. This CDR3 has 16 residues. V trimming: 0 bases; J trimming: 6 bases; junction bases outside the gene matches: 10.

This sequence joins TRBV27 and TRBJ1-5; no firm D call. This CDR3 contains 15 residues. V was cut by 4 bases and J by 0 bases, with 10 bases left in between. Germline lookup yields CDR1 MNHEY and CDR2 SMNVEV (reference sequence). CDR3 region: CASSSRGNSNQPQHF. For the CDR3, the DNA is TGTGCCAGCAGTTCCCGGGGTAATAGCAATCAGCCCCAGCATTTT.

This chain links TRBV18 with TRBJ2-5; D not resolved. The V gene's germline CDR1 is KGHSH and CDR2 LQKENI. The germline V and J ends were trimmed by 2 bases and 3 bases, with 7 bases remaining between them. This CDR3 contains 13 residues. The CDR3 loop is CASSPATKETQYF. The CDR3 DNA is TGTGCCAGCTCACCAGCCACGAAAGAGACCCAGTACTTC.

V usage is TRBV6-5 and J usage is TRBJ2-7; D tentatively reads TRBD1 or TRBD2 (5 bases each). The germline gives CDR1 MNHEY, CDR2 SVGAGI. Trimming removed 2 bases from V and 2 bases from J, with 16 bases in between. The CDR3 contains 16 residues. This chain's CDR3 is CASSYDWGNRAYEQYF. The CDR3 bases are TGTGCCAGCAGTTACGATTGGGGGAATCGGGCCTACGAGCAGTACTTC.

This clone has just one count. The rearrangement uses TRBV2 and TRBJ2-7; tentatively, D is TRBD1 (6 bases). The CDR3 consists of 14 residues. V was pared by 8 bases and J by 3 bases, with 17 bases between. Germline V lookup: CDR1 SNHLY, CDR2 FYNNEI. DNA of the CDR3: TGTGCCAGCTCGCTCAGGGGAGTAGACTACGAGCAGTACTTC. Translated, it gives CASSLRGVDYEQYF.

The V call is TRBV28, the J call TRBJ2-1; D may correspond to TRBD1 or TRBD2 (5 bases each). Germline V gene data show CDR1 as MDHEN and CDR2 as SYDVKM. V was shortened by 6 bases and J by 10 bases, with 13 bases between the two germline ends. This CDR3 is 12 amino acids long. Written as DNA, the CDR3 is TGTGCCAGCAGCGCTCGGGGACGGGAGCAGTTCTTC. It encodes CASSARGREQFF.